These T cell receptor beta chains were read from a single sample in a study of post-analysis software for immune sequencing data. TCRdb re-called the PCR reads through MiXCR, storing one row per CDR3 protein. In the table there are about 620,000 distinct CDR3 sequences, 44% of which are singletons. Sequencing was done on a sample of blood. These receptors all come from a girl aged 5 to 17 with multiple sclerosis. Each CDR3 is given with its conserved first and last residue. The D gene is left open where the match is weak. A row's size may be missing; if present it is once, few, many or a size class.

.,TRBV4-2,TRBJ2-5,TRBD2,CASSLQGASGGPQETQYF,TGTGCCAGCAGCCTCCAAGGGGCTAGCGGGGGCCCACAAGAGACCCAGTACTTC
once,TRBV12-3/TRBV12-4,TRBJ2-1,TRBD2,CASSLGTKQEQFF,TGTGCCAGCAGTCTAGGGACTAAACAAGAGCAGTTCTTC
once,TRBV29-1,TRBJ1-2,.,CRGKLDNYGYTF,TGCAGGGGTAAGCTGGATAACTATGGCTACACCTTC
.,TRBV5-1,TRBJ1-2,.,CASSSTTGTHGYTF,TGCGCCAGCAGCTCGACTACCGGGACACACGGCTACACCTTC
.,TRBV7-2,TRBJ2-3,TRBD2,CAGRRAGALSTDTQYF,TGTGCCGGCAGGAGAGCGGGGGCCTTGAGCACAGATACGCAGTATTTT
.,TRBV20-1,TRBJ1-5,.,CSARDPSSENQPQHF,TGCAGTGCTAGAGACCCCTCCAGCGAGAATCAGCCCCAGCATTTT
.,TRBV12-3/TRBV12-4,TRBJ2-1,TRBD2,CASSLVVLAGSYNEQFF,TGTGCCAGCAGTTTAGTGGTGCTAGCGGGCTCCTACAATGAGCAGTTCTTC
.,TRBV6-5,TRBJ1-2,.,CASSWAENYGYTF,TGTGCCAGCAGTTGGGCGGAGAACTATGGCTACACCTTC
.,TRBV29-1,TRBJ1-2,.,CSVVAPPGDYGYTF,TGCAGCGTTGTGGCCCCCCCCGGAGACTATGGCTACACCTTC
.,TRBV12-3/TRBV12-4,TRBJ1-5,.,CASSVGRSGWAQHF,TGTGCCAGCAGTGTGGGACGGTCCGGATGGGCCCAGCATTTT